Below, one T cell receptor (beta chain) is given with its context. The sample comes from a study of shared clonotypes between healthy human individuals. The authors split each subset's genomic DNA evenly across several immunoSEQ plates. The protocol was immunoSEQ multiplex PCR, while the TCRdb copy is restricted to in-frame clones and leaves out a portion. The sample carries about 2 million clones, 90% to 95% recorded once. The junction had 10 bases not matched to a gene; V was cut back by 7 bases and J by 5 bases. The CDR3 runs 15 residues. CDR1 is SGHAT, CDR2 FQNNGV, per germline. The specimen was naive CD4+ T cells sorted from blood. The subset is: CD45RA+ positively selected. The source is a man younger than 35 in good health. V and J are TRBV11-2 and TRBJ2-2; 7 positions agree with TRBD1. The CDR3 DNA reads as TGTGCCAGCACCTTCGACAGGGCTGAGACCGGGGAGCTGTTTTTT. Encoded protein: CASTFDRAETGELFF.